Listed here are 21 T cell receptor beta chains from one sample, sequenced in a study of CD8+ T cells in alopecia areata. Extracted from the samples, RNA was reverse transcribed into cDNA to serve as the sequencing template. Libraries were prepared by immunoSEQ multiplex PCR; TCRdb keeps only in-frame clonotypes and omits some of them. Of 170,000 or so clones listed, 50% to 60% are singletons. Specimen: CD4+ T cells sorted from blood, collected at week 0. The receptors shown here come from a human donor with alopecia areata.

V gene TRBV2 combines with J gene TRBJ1-1, with D maybe TRBD1 (5 bases). The V and J ends lost 3 bases and 1 base respectively, with 9 bases between them. The CDR3 totals 14 residues. In germline, CDR1 is SNHLY, CDR2 FYNNEI. The CDR3 loop is CASSEEGSNTEAFF. The CDR3 DNA reads as TGTGCCAGCAGTGAGGAGGGGTCGAACACTGAAGCTTTCTTT.

The chain couples TRBV25-1 to TRBJ1-6; D call uncertain. Germline V CDR1 and CDR2: MGHDK, SYGVNS. CDR3 size: 15 residues. The V end lost 5 bases, the J end lost 3 bases, and 11 bases lay between the germline ends. The CDR3 loop is CASSPGVYYNSPLHF. CDR3 nucleotides: TGTGCCAGCAGTCCCGGGGTATACTATAATTCACCCCTCCACTTT.

This clone was recorded once. CDR3 nucleotides: TGTGCCAGCAGTTCCCGGACAGTGCTCTACGAGCAGTACTTC. Its protein product is CASSSRTVLYEQYF. The V call is TRBV6-5, the J call TRBJ2-7; D possibly corresponds to TRBD1 (6 bases). CDR1 is MNHEY and CDR2 is SVGAGI in the germline V gene. CDR3 length equals 14 residues. V was trimmed by 4 bases and J by 3 bases, leaving 13 bases between them.

The chain joins TRBV4-1 to TRBJ1-2; TRBD1 might be the D (6 bases). This CDR3 region has 15 residues. Trimming shortened V by 4 bases and J by 1 base, and 13 bases separated the two germline ends. CDR1 and CDR2 (germline): MGHRA, YSYEKL. The CDR3 coding sequence is TGCGCCAGCAGCCCCCCCGGACAGTATAACTATGGCTACACCTTC. This translates into CASSPPGQYNYGYTF.

This sequence joins TRBV7-2 and TRBJ2-1; D may be TRBD1 (5 bases). Trimming left V 5 bases short and J 3 bases short, with 14 bases between. CDR1 and CDR2 from the germline V gene are SGHTA and FQGNSA. The CDR3 covers 15 residues. The CDR3 DNA sequence: TGTGCCAGCAGCCGACAGACAGATCTCTACAATGAGCAGTTCTTC. Translating gives CASSRQTDLYNEQFF. Full variable domain (rest looked up from reference TRBV7-2 and TRBJ2-1): GAGVSQSPSNKVTEKGKDVELRCDPISGHTALYWYRQSLGQGLEFLIYFQGNSAPDKSGLPSDRFSAERTGGSVSTLTIQRTQQEDSAVYLCASSRQTDLYNEQFFGPGTRLTVL.

The gene calls are TRBV7-6 and TRBJ1-6; no firm D call. V lost 1 base, J lost 7 bases, and 8 bases lay in between. The CDR3 is 14 amino acids. Germline CDR1 SGHVS, CDR2 FNYEAQ. CDR3 in DNA: TGTGCCAGCAGCTTAGGGGCCAAGAATTCACCCCTCCACTTT. As protein: CASSLGAKNSPLHF.

The chain combines TRBV6-1 with TRBJ2-2; no firm D call. CDR1 and CDR2 from the germline V gene are MNHNS and SASEGT. Trimming left V 8 bases short and J 0 bases short, with 7 bases between. This CDR3 region has 13 residues. This chain's CDR3 is CASVDTNTGELFF. The CDR3 nucleotides read TGTGCCAGCGTAGATACGAACACCGGGGAGCTGTTTTTT.

The chain joins TRBV6-5 to TRBJ1-3; 7 positions match TRBD1. The V segment lost 2 bases and the J segment 4 bases; nucleotides outside the gene matches: 5. Germline assignment: CDR1 MNHEY and CDR2 SVGAGI. This CDR3 is 15 amino acids long. The CDR3 is CASSYEGTAGNTIYF. Here the CDR3 DNA reads TGTGCCAGCAGTTACGAGGGGACAGCCGGAAACACCATATATTTT.

V usage is TRBV5-1 and J usage is TRBJ2-1; TRBD1 aligns across 7 bases. CDR1 and CDR2 from the germline V gene are SGHRS and YFSETQ. The CDR3 has 15 amino acids. V was pared by 1 base and J by 1 base, with 2 bases of the junction left unmatched. In DNA form, the CDR3 reads TGCGCCAGCAGCTTGACAGGGGTTTCCTACAATGAGCAGTTCTTC. As protein: CASSLTGVSYNEQFF.

The count of this clone is one. The CDR3 spells CSVAGVLNTEAFF. CDR3 nucleotides: TGCAGCGTTGCGGGGGTTCTGAACACTGAAGCTTTCTTT. J is TRBJ1-1 and V is TRBV29-1; TRBD1 is a possible D gene (5 bases). From germline, CDR1 is SQVTM and CDR2 ANQGSEA. Trimming stripped 4 bases from V and 0 bases from J, with 9 bases between. The CDR3 sequence is 13 residues long.

In its sample, this clone was seen a few times. The CDR3: CASSLARRQRQETQYF. CDR3 nucleotides: TGTGCCAGCAGCTTAGCGCGGCGGCAGAGACAAGAGACCCAGTACTTC. The chain has TRBV11-1 and TRBJ2-5; D unresolved. CDR1 and CDR2 (germline): SGHAT, FQDESV (reference sequence). The CDR3 is made up of 16 amino acids. V was clipped by 0 bases and J by 2 bases, with 13 bases between them.

The rearrangement joins TRBV30 to TRBJ1-1, with D hard to call. There are 12 residues in the CDR3. Germline assignment: CDR1 GTSNPN and CDR2 SVGIG (reference sequence). Trimming pared 4 bases from V and 3 bases from J, leaving 9 bases between. CDR3: CAWTQDYTEAFF. The CDR3 DNA reads as TGTGCCTGGACGCAGGATTACACTGAAGCTTTCTTT.

V gene TRBV29-1 combines with J gene TRBJ1-5; D not resolved. The CDR3 sequence is 12 residues long. The germline V and J ends were trimmed by 7 bases and 5 bases, with 12 bases remaining between them. From germline, CDR1 is SQVTM and CDR2 ANQGSEA. The CDR3 region is CSADGDHQPQHF. The CDR3, as DNA: TGCAGCGCGGACGGAGACCATCAGCCCCAGCATTTT.

This chain links TRBV4-2 with TRBJ1-2; maybe TRBD1 (6 bases). Trimming stripped 0 bases from V and 4 bases from J, with 18 bases between. This CDR3 has 17 amino acids. Germline V gives CDR1 LGHNA, CDR2 YNFKEQ. The CDR3 nucleotides are TGTGCCAGCAGCCAAGAAGCCGGGGGCAGCTCCCTCTATGGCTACACCTTC. Protein product: CASSQEAGGSSLYGYTF.

The chain is built from TRBV7-3 and TRBJ1-1; TRBD1 aligns across 7 bases. The CDR3 length is 13 residues. From germline, CDR1 is SGHTA and CDR2 FQGTGA. V lost 4 bases and J lost 8; bases outside the gene matches: 7. The CDR3 sequence is CASSSTRGTEAFF. The CDR3 nucleotides read TGTGCCAGCAGCTCCACCAGGGGGACCGAAGCTTTCTTT.

The CDR3 nucleotides read TGCGCCAGCAGCTTGGCTAGCGGGGGGCCTGGGGATACGCAGTATTTT. This sequence encodes CASSLASGGPGDTQYF. The rearrangement uses TRBV5-1 and TRBJ2-3; TRBD2 matches at 11 bases. CDR3 length: 16 residues. V dropped 0 bases and J dropped 6; count of bases not matched to a gene: 6. Per germline, CDR1 SGHRS and CDR2 YFSETQ.

The rearrangement links TRBV25-1 to TRBJ1-1, with 10 bases matching TRBD1. The CDR3 spans 14 residues. Germline V gives CDR1 MGHDK, CDR2 SYGVNS. V lost 3 bases and J lost 11; bases outside the gene matches: 9. As DNA, the CDR3 is TGTGCCAGCAGTGACGGGACAGGGGCGTTTGGGGCTTTCTTT. This sequence encodes CASSDGTGAFGAFF.

This clone turned up a few times. The rearrangement joins TRBV29-1 to TRBJ2-2; tentative D call: TRBD1 (6 bases). CDR3 length: 14 amino acids. The germline gives CDR1 SQVTM, CDR2 ANQGSEA. V lost 7 bases to trimming and J lost 4 bases, with 16 bases between them. CDR3 loop: CSGETGRGTGELFF. For the CDR3, the DNA is TGCAGCGGCGAGACAGGTCGGGGCACCGGGGAGCTGTTTTTT.

V usage is TRBV7-2 and J usage is TRBJ2-7; 11 nucleotides match TRBD2. Unmatched junction bases numbered 9, after V lost 5 bases and J lost 6 bases. The CDR3 is 15 amino acids. Germline V gene lookup returns CDR1 SGHTA and CDR2 FQGNSA. The DNA of the CDR3 is TGTGCCAGCAGCATCTATAGCGGGGGGGTTTCCGAGCAGTACTTC. Translated, it gives CASSIYSGGVSEQYF.

The chain joins TRBV6-5 to TRBJ2-2; no firm D call. The CDR3 contains 12 residues. Germline CDR1 MNHEY, CDR2 SVGAGI. V dropped 4 bases and J dropped 2 bases, with 2 bases sitting between them. The CDR3 is CASSFNTGELFF. The CDR3 DNA reads as TGTGCCAGCAGTTTTAACACCGGGGAGCTGTTTTTT.

This chain links TRBV25-1 with TRBJ1-2, with unresolved D. Trimming cost V 7 bases and J 8 bases, with 17 bases left between them. Germline assignment: CDR1 MGHDK and CDR2 SYGVNS. This CDR3 comprises 13 residues. CDR3 nucleotides: TGTGCCAGCACGTACCTGGATGGTGAAGGCTACACCTTC. It translates to CASTYLDGEGYTF.